The 20 T cell receptor beta chains below were found in one sample sequenced in a study of blood T cell repertoires in COVID-19. The data were produced by immunoSEQ multiplex PCR, yet TCRdb's version contains in-frame clones alone and is incomplete. The top ten clones hold 5.3% of a sample with about 73,000 clones, approximately 82% of them seen once. The material sequenced was peripheral blood. The receptors were sampled from a man between 50 and 59 years old with active COVID-19.

This clone was picked up a small number of times. This chain uses TRBV5-1 with TRBJ2-3; D remains unclear. The length of the CDR3 is 13 residues. Germline loops: CDR1 SGHRS, CDR2 YFSETQ. V lost 0 bases, J lost 8 bases, and 10 bases lay in between. The CDR3 here is CASSLDLLGTQYF. Written as DNA, the CDR3 is TGCGCCAGCAGCTTGGACCTACTCGGTACGCAGTATTTT.

In this sample, this clone turned up a few times. The chain combines TRBV5-5 with TRBJ1-6, with D unclear. Trimming pared 5 bases from V and 5 bases from J, leaving 17 bases between. CDR1 and CDR2 (germline): SGHKS, YYEKEE (reference sequence). This CDR3 spans 16 amino acids. CDR3 DNA: TGTGCCAGCAGGGCCTTTTGGTGGAGGGATAATTCACCCCTCCACTTT. This encodes CASRAFWWRDNSPLHF.

V gene TRBV5-4 combines with J gene TRBJ2-7; TRBD2 is a possible D gene (5 bases). The V end was cut by 0 bases, the J end by 0 bases, with 7 bases between. The CDR3 spans 14 residues. Germline CDR1 and CDR2: SGHNT and YYREEE (reference sequence). CDR3 in amino acids: CASSLVGSSYEQYF. The CDR3 DNA follows: TGTGCCAGCAGCTTGGTTGGGAGCTCCTACGAGCAGTACTTC.

The J gene is TRBJ2-7, the V gene TRBV18, with 13 nucleotides matching TRBD2. This CDR3 has 15 residues. Looked up from germline, CDR1 is KGHSH and CDR2 is LQKENI. With 3 bases clipped from V and 5 bases from J, the junction kept 4 bases outside the gene matches. CDR3 in amino acids: CASSPRTSGSNEQYF. The DNA of the CDR3 is TGTGCCAGCTCACCTCGGACTAGCGGGAGCAACGAGCAGTACTTC.

The J gene is TRBJ2-3, the V gene TRBV6-1; 8 bases line up with TRBD2. Germline CDR1 is MNHNS and CDR2 is SASEGT. The CDR3 contains 15 residues. V trimming: 2 bases; J trimming: 3 bases; junction bases outside the gene matches: 4. The DNA for the CDR3 is TGTGCCAGCAGTGAAAGGGAGCGGGAGACAGATACGCAGTATTTT. It encodes CASSERERETDTQYF.

V usage is TRBV11-1 and J usage is TRBJ2-3, with 7 bases matching TRBD2. The CDR3 covers 16 residues. V trimming: 6 bases; J trimming: 0 bases; junction bases outside the gene matches: 9. Germline CDR1 is SGHAT and CDR2 is FQDESV (reference sequence). The CDR3: CASSSHGTTSTDTQYF. The DNA for the CDR3 is TGTGCCAGCAGTTCACACGGGACTACTAGCACAGATACGCAGTATTTT.

The chain has TRBV7-3 and TRBJ1-5, with D hard to call. Germline V lookup: CDR1 SGHTA, CDR2 FQGTGA. The V end was cut by 2 bases, the J end by 4 bases, with 6 bases between. The CDR3 totals 13 residues. CDR3 DNA: TGTGCCAGCAGCTTAGACACTAATCAGCCCCAGCATTTT. This translates into CASSLDTNQPQHF.

V gene TRBV4-3 combines with J gene TRBJ1-5; no firm D call. V was cut by 0 bases and J by 2 bases, with 8 bases left in between. The germline gives CDR1 LGHNA, CDR2 YSLEER. CDR3 length: 15 residues. CDR3 DNA: TGCGCCAGCAGCCAAGATCGTTTTGGCAATCAGCCCCAGCATTTT. This encodes CASSQDRFGNQPQHF.

This chain links TRBV6-4 with TRBJ2-1; the match to TRBD2 covers 8 bases. The germline gives CDR1 MRHNA, CDR2 SNTAGT. CDR3 size: 18 residues. After removal of 3 bases from V and 8 bases from J, the junction contained 18 bases not matched to a gene. CDR3 nucleotide sequence: TGTGCCAGCAGTGAGGCTGGTTGGGGTAGCGGGAAGTTGGATGAGCAGTTCTTC. Amino acid sequence: CASSEAGWGSGKLDEQFF.

DNA of the CDR3: TGTGCTAGTGGTTCCGGGGGGGAGGGCACAGATACGCAGTATTTT. It is translated as CASGSGGEGTDTQYF. This sequence joins TRBV12-5 and TRBJ2-3; 8 nucleotides agree with TRBD2. Per the germline V gene, CDR1 is LGHNT and CDR2 is FRNRAP. The CDR3 loop spans 15 amino acids. V dropped 4 bases and J dropped 1; count of bases not matched to a gene: 4.

This clone was observed a few times. This chain uses TRBV19 with TRBJ2-7; TRBD1 might be the D (6 bases). V dropped 5 bases and J dropped 2 bases, with 13 bases sitting between them. The CDR3 length is 14 residues. Germline V CDR1 and CDR2: LNHDA, SQIVND (reference sequence). The CDR3 reads CASSPDRQAYEQYF. The CDR3 DNA is TGTGCCAGTAGTCCCGACCGACAGGCCTACGAGCAGTACTTC.

This clone occurred once. This chain uses TRBV27 with TRBJ2-4, with TRBD2 identical over 9 bases. Germline V CDR1 and CDR2: MNHEY, SMNVEV (reference sequence). This CDR3 spans 13 amino acids. The V segment lost 2 bases and the J segment 8 bases; nucleotides outside the gene matches: 1. The CDR3 DNA reads TGTGCCAGCAGTTTAGAGCGGGGGGACATTCAGTACTTC. It specifies CASSLERGDIQYF.

The V call is TRBV6-5, the J call TRBJ1-4, with 7 positions matching TRBD1. J lost 8 bases, V lost 6 bases, and 9 bases had no gene match. Germline CDR1 and CDR2: MNHEY and SVGAGI. The CDR3 spans 14 residues. The CDR3 sequence is CASSLGGEGEKLFF. CDR3 nucleotide sequence: TGTGCCAGCAGCTTAGGGGGCGAAGGCGAAAAACTGTTTTTT.

This sequence joins TRBV7-2 and TRBJ2-7, with TRBD2 matching over 10 bases. CDR1 SGHTA and CDR2 FQGNSA come from the germline V gene. The CDR3 has 14 amino acids. The V gene end was trimmed by 4 bases and the J gene end by 6 bases; junction bases not matched to a gene: 6. The CDR3 DNA follows: TGTGCCAGCAGCTCGCAGCGGGAGGGGGGCGAGCAGTACTTC. Translating it yields CASSSQREGGEQYF.

The J gene is TRBJ2-7, the V gene TRBV4-3, with 8 bases lining up with TRBD1. Germline V gene data show CDR1 as LGHNA and CDR2 as YSLEER. V shed 1 base, J shed 6 bases, and the junction held 11 bases outside the gene matches. The CDR3 has 16 amino acids. Written as DNA, the CDR3 is TGCGCCAGCAGCCAAGCGACAGGGGAGACGTTTCGCGAGCAGTACTTC. Translating it yields CASSQATGETFREQYF.

The chain employs TRBV20-1 and TRBJ2-1; D unresolved. V was cut by 3 bases and J by 5 bases, with 5 bases left in between. The germline V gene has CDR1 DFQATT and CDR2 SNEGSKA (reference sequence). This CDR3 region has 11 residues. Here the CDR3 reads CSARGDNEQFF. CDR3 nucleotide sequence: TGCAGTGCTAGGGGCGACAATGAGCAGTTCTTC.

The chain joins TRBV24-1 to TRBJ1-1; unclear D gene. The V and J ends lost 9 bases and 4 bases respectively, with 14 bases between them. The CDR3 is made up of 13 amino acids. CDR1 and CDR2 from the germline V gene are KGHDR and SFDVKD. The CDR3, as DNA: TGTGCCACCCGGCCGGATGGAGTCACTGAAGCTTTCTTT. It specifies CATRPDGVTEAFF.

The chain couples TRBV11-3 to TRBJ2-2; TRBD1 matches 8 bases. The germline gives CDR1 SGHNT, CDR2 YENEEA. There are 16 residues in the CDR3. Losses at the gene ends were 4 bases for V and 2 bases for J; bases not matched to a gene: 6. Here the CDR3 reads CASSSTGGPNTGELFF. The DNA for the CDR3 is TGTGCCAGCAGCTCAACAGGGGGGCCAAACACCGGGGAGCTGTTTTTT.

The chain joins TRBV19 to TRBJ1-1, with unresolved D. The CDR3 has 13 residues. The ends were cut back, 3 bases at V and 3 bases at J, with 8 bases in the middle. CDR1 and CDR2 (germline): LNHDA, SQIVND (reference sequence). Here the CDR3 DNA reads TGTGCCAGTAGTATTAACGGTGACACTGAAGCTTTCTTT. This sequence encodes CASSINGDTEAFF.

This clone was detected only once. The J gene is TRBJ2-2, the V gene TRBV7-6, with 10 bases lining up with TRBD1. The CDR3 covers 15 residues. Germline V lookup: CDR1 SGHVS, CDR2 FNYEAQ. With 5 bases clipped from V and 4 bases from J, the junction kept 4 bases outside the gene matches. The CDR3 nucleotides read TGTGCCAGCAGCGGGACAGGGGCGGCCACCGGGGAGCTGTTTTTT. Translating it yields CASSGTGAATGELFF.